Listed here are 5 T cell receptor beta chains from one sample, sequenced in a study of T cell repertoires in cytomegalovirus infection. One entry per CDR3 protein, called by TCRdb with MiXCR from the reads. Among about 740,000 distinct CDR3 sequences listed, less than 40% were seen once. The sequencing sample was made of PBMCs. Source of these receptors: a human donor in good health (CMV status not recorded). Some clones in this sample may be carry-over from other donors' samples.

The CDR3 is CASRRTSGGYNEQFF. The CDR3 bases are TGTGCCAGTCGCCGGACTAGCGGGGGATACAATGAGCAGTTCTTC. The chain employs TRBV19 and TRBJ2-1; 13 bases are shared with TRBD2. Trimming at V came to 8 bases and at J to 4 bases, leaving 5 bases not matched to a gene. The CDR3 runs 15 residues. Germline values: CDR1 LNHDA, CDR2 SQIVND (reference sequence).

J is TRBJ1-1 and V is TRBV6-6; D gene ambiguous. The germline gives CDR1 MNHNY, CDR2 SVGAGI (reference sequence). The V gene lost 0 bases and the J gene lost 8 bases, with 19 bases spanning the gap. The CDR3 extends over 16 amino acids. CDR3 residues: CASSYSISKGAMEAFF. The CDR3 bases are TGTGCCAGCAGTTACTCGATATCTAAGGGTGCGATGGAAGCTTTCTTT.

This sequence joins TRBV28 and TRBJ2-5; TRBD1 agrees at 7 bases. CDR3 length: 14 residues. V shed 2 bases and J 3 bases; nucleotides not matched to a gene: 3. CDR1 is MDHEN, CDR2 SYDVKM, per germline. The CDR3 sequence is CASSLIGQEETQYF. CDR3 sequence (DNA): TGTGCCAGCAGTTTAATCGGACAGGAAGAGACCCAGTACTTC.

This clonotype was detected only a few times. The chain joins TRBV7-6 to TRBJ2-5; 9 nucleotides match TRBD1. Looked up from germline, CDR1 is SGHVS and CDR2 is FNYEAQ. J was trimmed by 2 bases and V by 4 bases; bases with no gene match: 5. The CDR3 spans 15 residues. The CDR3 loop reads CASSSRQGGQETQYF. The CDR3 DNA is TGTGCCAGCAGCTCACGACAGGGGGGGCAAGAGACCCAGTACTTC.

A word on this clonotype: This may stem from a read error, because a much larger clone lies one nucleotide away. The chain couples TRBV7-2 to TRBJ1-1, with D possibly TRBD1 on 6 matching bases. The CDR3 runs to 16 residues. The V end lost 4 bases, the J end lost 1 base, and 16 bases lay between the germline ends. Germline V lookup: CDR1 SGHTA, CDR2 FQGNSA. CDR3 sequence: CASSYWGAVTNTEAFF. The CDR3 nucleotides are TGTGCCAGCAGCTATTGGGGGGCAGTCACGAACACTGAAGCTTTCTTT. Full variable domain (rest looked up from reference TRBV7-2 and TRBJ1-1): GAGVSQSPSNKVTEKGKDVELRCDPISGHTALYWYRQSLGQGLEFLIYFQGNSAPDKSGLPSDRFSAERTGGSVSTLTIQRTQQEDSAVYLCASSYWGAVTNTEAFFGQGTRLTVV.